Each of the 17 T cell receptor beta chains below was sequenced from the same sample in a study of blood T cell repertoires in COVID-19. Here immunoSEQ multiplex PCR was the method, and the copy in TCRdb shows in-frame clones only, minus some. The sample carries about 82,000 clones, about 78% recorded once. The source material was peripheral blood. The receptors shown here come from a man between 60 and 70 years old with COVID-19, enrolled during active disease.

The chain combines TRBV25-1 with TRBJ2-7; 10 nucleotides agree with TRBD1. Germline V gives CDR1 MGHDK, CDR2 SYGVNS. The CDR3 has 17 amino acids. The V and J ends lost 3 bases and 9 bases, in that order; junction bases with no gene match: 17. As DNA, the CDR3 is TGTGCCAGCAGTGACCCCGACCCCCGGGACAGGGGCCTCCGGCAGTACTTC. This codes for CASSDPDPRDRGLRQYF.

The rearrangement links TRBV5-5 to TRBJ1-5, with a weak D call TRBD1 (6 bases). Germline V gives CDR1 SGHKS, CDR2 YYEKEE (reference sequence). This CDR3 comprises 16 residues. V was trimmed by 4 bases and J by 7 bases, leaving 21 bases between them. The CDR3 is CASSPSAGGTGQPQHF. CDR3 nucleotides: TGTGCCAGCAGCCCCTCGGCGGGGGGCACGGGGCAGCCCCAGCATTTT.

This clone was counted a single time. The chain recombines TRBV11-1 with TRBJ1-2; maybe TRBD1 (6 bases). The CDR3 has 13 amino acids. The V and J ends lost 5 bases and 2 bases respectively, with 9 bases between them. The germline CDR1 and CDR2 sequences are SGHAT and FQDESV (reference sequence). CDR3 DNA sequence: TGTGCCAGCAGCCGGGACAACAACTATGGCTACACCTTC. It yields the protein CASSRDNNYGYTF.

The chain couples TRBV7-3 to TRBJ2-5, with 8 bases matching TRBD2. The CDR3 totals 13 residues. V gave up 5 bases and J gave up 4 bases; unmatched junction bases: 3. Germline V CDR1 and CDR2: SGHTA, FQGTGA. The DNA of the CDR3 is TGTGCCAGCAGCGCCAGCGGGAGAGAGACCCAGTACTTC. Its protein is CASSASGRETQYF.

This sequence joins TRBV4-1 and TRBJ2-5; possible D gene TRBD2, 6 bases. CDR1 is MGHRA, CDR2 YSYEKL, per germline. This CDR3 is built from 17 residues. The V gene lost 4 bases and the J gene lost 5 bases, with 23 bases spanning the gap. Here the CDR3 DNA reads TGCGCCAGCAGCCGCGACGCCCGGGACGGGGGACTGGAGACCCAGTACTTC. It specifies CASSRDARDGGLETQYF.

The chain uses TRBV7-3 and TRBJ2-1, with 9 bases lining up with TRBD2. The germline gives CDR1 SGHTA, CDR2 FQGTGA. Germline trimming cut 2 bases from V and 2 bases from J; bases unmatched to any gene: 1. CDR3 length equals 15 residues. CDR3 DNA: TGTGCCAGCAGCTTAGCGGGGGGGGCCTACAATGAGCAGTTCTTC. This translates into CASSLAGGAYNEQFF.

The rearrangement links TRBV6-5 to TRBJ1-1; the match to TRBD1 covers 8 bases. The germline gives CDR1 MNHEY, CDR2 SVGAGI. The CDR3 spans 14 residues. V was clipped by 4 bases and J by 4 bases; unmatched bases: 5. CDR3 DNA sequence: TGTGCCAGCAGTTCAGGACAGGGTACCACTGAAGCTTTCTTT. This encodes CASSSGQGTTEAFF.

CDR3 loop: CASSQITGGAVGYTF. CDR3 nucleotide sequence: TGTGCCAGCAGCCAGATTACAGGGGGCGCAGTTGGCTACACCTTC. V is TRBV3-1 (or the pseudogene TRBV3-2) and J is TRBJ1-2, with TRBD1 matching over 9 bases. This CDR3 is built from 15 residues. The germline V gene has CDR1 LGHDT and CDR2 YNNKEL (reference sequence). V trimming: 3 bases; J trimming: 7 bases; junction bases outside the gene matches: 9.

The V call is TRBV11-1, the J call TRBJ1-1; weak D call: TRBD1 (5 bases). Trimming removed 5 bases at V and 0 bases at J, with 16 bases between. The CDR3 length is 16 residues. Germline CDR1 reads SGHAT; CDR2 reads FQDESV (reference sequence). The CDR3 nucleotides read TGTGCCAGCAGCGGCCCGGTGGGGGGGATGAACACTGAAGCTTTCTTT. Translating it yields CASSGPVGGMNTEAFF. Based on the CDR3 plus reference TRBV11-1 and TRBJ1-1, the full variable domain is EAEVAQSPRYKITEKSQAVAFWCDPISGHATLYWYRQILGQGPELLVQFQDESVVDDSQLPKDRFSAERLKGVDSTLKIQPAELGDSAMYLCASSGPVGGMNTEAFFGQGTRLTVV.

V gene TRBV5-1 combines with J gene TRBJ2-6; D might be TRBD2 (6 bases). Looked up from germline, CDR1 is SGHRS and CDR2 is YFSETQ. Between the trimmed V and J ends, which lost 4 bases and 0 bases, there was a span of 17 bases. This CDR3 is 18 amino acids long. The CDR3 spells CASSLWGVGDSGANVLTF. The DNA of the CDR3 is TGCGCCAGCAGCCTATGGGGGGTGGGAGACTCTGGGGCCAACGTCCTGACTTTC.

The CDR3 loop reads CASGETGTPGQPQHF. The CDR3 bases are TGTGCCAGCGGAGAAACAGGAACCCCCGGGCAGCCCCAGCATTTT. This chain links TRBV2 with TRBJ1-5; D may be TRBD1 (5 bases). This CDR3 is built from 15 residues. V shed 8 bases and J shed 7 bases, with 21 bases lying between them. CDR1 SNHLY and CDR2 FYNNEI come from the germline V gene.

This chain links TRBV7-2 with TRBJ2-3; 9 bases match TRBD1. CDR1 is SGHTA, CDR2 FQGNSA, per germline. This CDR3 region has 17 residues. With V trimmed by 1 base and J by 4 bases, 9 bases remained unmatched. The CDR3 bases are TGTGCCAGCAGCTTAGGGGGGACAGGGACAAAGGCAGATACGCAGTATTTT. It yields the protein CASSLGGTGTKADTQYF.

In this sample, this clone turned up once. V gene TRBV7-3 combines with J gene TRBJ2-1, with 13 bases aligning to TRBD2. Germline lookup yields CDR1 SGHTA and CDR2 FQGTGA. The V segment lost 5 bases and the J segment 8 bases; nucleotides outside the gene matches: 15. CDR3 length: 18 residues. This CDR3 is CASSPRGSGTSGIYEQFF. The CDR3 DNA is TGTGCCAGCAGCCCCCGGGGTTCCGGGACTAGCGGGATTTATGAGCAGTTCTTC.

This chain uses TRBV10-1 with TRBJ2-4, with a tentative D call TRBD2 (6 bases). The germline V and J ends were trimmed by 7 bases and 1 base, with 8 bases remaining between them. Germline CDR1 WNHNN, CDR2 SYGVQD (reference sequence). This CDR3 has 13 residues. The chain's CDR3 is CASTGGAKNIQYF. DNA for the CDR3: TGCGCCAGCACTGGGGGGGCCAAAAACATTCAGTACTTC.

The chain links TRBV5-1 to TRBJ2-3; possible D gene TRBD1, 6 bases. This CDR3 has 14 residues. From germline, CDR1 is SGHRS and CDR2 YFSETQ. V lost 5 bases and J 1 base, leaving 11 bases between the germline ends. CDR3 DNA: TGCGCCAGCAGGTTGACAGGAGGCACAGATACGCAGTATTTT. It codes for CASRLTGGTDTQYF.

The CDR3 reads CASSYTLAGTGELFF. The CDR3 coding sequence is TGTGCCAGCAGTTATACACTAGCGGGCACCGGGGAGCTGTTTTTT. This chain uses TRBV6-2 or TRBV6-3 with TRBJ2-2, with 9 positions matching TRBD2. There are 15 residues in the CDR3. CDR1 MNHEY and CDR2 SVGEGT come from the germline V gene. Trimming took 3 bases from V and 4 from J; bases not matched to a gene: 3.

The count of this clone is one. J is TRBJ2-1 and V is TRBV6-6; D unclear. V gave up 2 bases and J gave up 5 bases, with 7 bases separating them. There are 13 residues in the CDR3. CDR1 is MNHNY, CDR2 SVGAGI, per germline (reference sequence). CDR3 amino acids: CASSYPADNEQFF. CDR3 in DNA: TGTGCCAGCAGTTACCCGGCGGACAATGAGCAGTTCTTC.